This is a list of T cell receptor beta chains from one sample in a study of post-analysis software for immune sequencing data. TCRdb independently ran MiXCR on the PCR reads; one entry per CDR3 protein. Among about 820,000 distinct CDR3 sequences, about 53% were seen once, and the ten largest hold approximately 4.3%. Specimen: blood. Receptor source: a girl aged 10 to 17 with multiple sclerosis. CDR3s include the opening cysteine and the closing phenylalanine or tryptophan.

TRBV29-1 CSVEGGETYGYTF
TRBV7-6 CASSAHMAGSGNEQFF
TRBV10-3 CAIRGTGGEQYF
TRBV27 CASKSPGTSGRNNQETQYF
TRBV27 CASSRDRERWTEAFF
TRBV12-3/TRBV12-4 CASRGTGGFAYEQYF
TRBV6-2/TRBV6-3 CASMVRGLADYEQYF
TRBV27 CVSSLPSGSLDEQYF
TRBV12-3/TRBV12-4 CASSLRGPQGTGELFF
TRBV15 CATSSTGEQYF
TRBV6-4 CASSATSGGLDTQYF
TRBV12-3/TRBV12-4 CASSTGDEQFF
TRBV4-1 CASSQIGAGSDEQYF
TRBV4-1 CASSQGAANQETQYF
TRBV20-1 CSARSRDRGYNEQFF
TRBV5-1 CASRPRDGLRYNEQFF
TRBV20-1 CSASITGSGANVLTF
TRBV6-6 CASSYGAGYEQYF
TRBV4-1 CASSLTSGTGIHNEQFF
TRBV20-1 CSARGQGYSPLHF
TRBV5-1 CASSQGTGRGYEQYF
TRBV12-3/TRBV12-4 CASSVQGAYNEQFF